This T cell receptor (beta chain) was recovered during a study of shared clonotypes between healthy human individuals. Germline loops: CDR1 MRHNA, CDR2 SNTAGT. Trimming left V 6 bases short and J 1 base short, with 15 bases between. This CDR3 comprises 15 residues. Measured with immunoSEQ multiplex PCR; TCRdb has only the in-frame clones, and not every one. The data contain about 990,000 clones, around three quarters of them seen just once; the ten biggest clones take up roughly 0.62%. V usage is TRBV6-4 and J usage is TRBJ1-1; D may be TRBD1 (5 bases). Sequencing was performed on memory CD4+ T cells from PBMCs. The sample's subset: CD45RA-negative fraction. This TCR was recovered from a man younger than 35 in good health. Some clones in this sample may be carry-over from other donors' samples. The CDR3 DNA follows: TGTGCCAGCAGAATTAACGGGGGGGAGAACACTGAAGCTTTCTTT. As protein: CASRINGGENTEAFF.